A single TCR beta chain is shown here with its context. Its antigen is still unknown. Profiling relied on immunoSEQ multiplex PCR, and the TCRdb table lists in-frame clones only, not all of them. The repertoire holds about 140,000 clones, 80% to 95% seen once, with roughly 3.5% in the top ten. This sample is drawn from a study of T cell responses to AZD1222 COVID-19 vaccine. Findings and limits, study-wide: Mapped onto spike, vaccine-associated CD4 TCRs spanned it and were dominant at 160-218 and 743-854. Spike-specific TCR breadth and depth grew following two AZD1222 doses. Donors in the cohort were predominantly white British and more often female, and clonal diversity was possibly underestimated. Baseline seropositives among AZD1222 recipients totaled only five to seven.

This receptor was taken from an adult who received the AZD1222 COVID-19 vaccine. Source: peripheral blood, taken 28 days after the second AZD1222 dose.

The CDR3 DNA follows: TGTGCCAGTAGTATAGGAGACACCGGGGAGACCCAGTACTTC. As protein: CASSIGDTGETQYF. This chain joins TRBV19 and TRBJ2-5; D is unclear. Between the trimmed V and J ends, which lost 1 base and 5 bases, there was a span of 11 bases. In germline, CDR1 is LNHDA, CDR2 SQIVND (reference sequence). The CDR3 has 14 amino acids.